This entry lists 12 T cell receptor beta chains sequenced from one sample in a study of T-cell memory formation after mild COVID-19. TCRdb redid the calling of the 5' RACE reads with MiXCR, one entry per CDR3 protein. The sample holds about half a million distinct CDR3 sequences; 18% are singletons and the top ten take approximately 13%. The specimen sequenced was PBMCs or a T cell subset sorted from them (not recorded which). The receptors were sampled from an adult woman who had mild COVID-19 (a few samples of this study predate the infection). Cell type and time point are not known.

As DNA, the CDR3 is TGTGCCAGTAGTATCGGGCGACAACGCACTGAAGCTTTCTTT. Translating gives CASSIGRQRTEAFF. V and J are TRBV19 and TRBJ1-1, with unresolved D. CDR1 LNHDA and CDR2 SQIVND come from the germline V gene (reference sequence). CDR3 length: 14 amino acids. The V end lost 3 bases, the J end lost 4 bases, and 12 bases lay between the germline ends.

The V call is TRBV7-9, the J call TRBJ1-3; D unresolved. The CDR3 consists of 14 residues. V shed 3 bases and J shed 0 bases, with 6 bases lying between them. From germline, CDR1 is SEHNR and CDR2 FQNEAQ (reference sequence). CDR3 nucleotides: TGTGCCAGCAGCTTGGAAGTCTCTGGAAACACCATATATTTT. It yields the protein CASSLEVSGNTIYF.

The CDR3 is CASRLSPGQINSPLHF. The CDR3 nucleotides are TGTGCCAGCAGACTCTCTCCGGGACAGATTAATTCACCCCTCCACTTT. The chain is built from TRBV6-5 and TRBJ1-6; 7 bases are shared with TRBD1. Germline values: CDR1 MNHEY, CDR2 SVGAGI. Unmatched junction bases numbered 11, after V lost 6 bases and J lost 6 bases. This CDR3 spans 16 amino acids.

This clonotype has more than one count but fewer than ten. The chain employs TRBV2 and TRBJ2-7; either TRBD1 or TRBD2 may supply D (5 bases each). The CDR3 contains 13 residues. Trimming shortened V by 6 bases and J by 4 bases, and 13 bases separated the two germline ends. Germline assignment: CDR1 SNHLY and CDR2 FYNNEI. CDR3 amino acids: CASSVDWGYEQYF. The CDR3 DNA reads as TGTGCCAGCAGCGTTGACTGGGGGTACGAGCAGTACTTC. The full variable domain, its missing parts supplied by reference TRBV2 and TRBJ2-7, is EPEVTQTPSHQVTQMGQEVILRCVPISNHLYFYWYRQILGQKVEFLVSFYNNEISEKSEIFDDQFSVERPDGSNFTLKIRSTKLEDSAMYFCASSVDWGYEQYFGPGTRLTVT.

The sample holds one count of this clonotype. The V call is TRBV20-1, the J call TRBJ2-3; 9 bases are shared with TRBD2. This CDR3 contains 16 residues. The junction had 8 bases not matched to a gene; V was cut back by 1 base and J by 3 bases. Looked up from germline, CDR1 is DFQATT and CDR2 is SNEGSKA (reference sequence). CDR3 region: CSARGPAGGLTDTQYF. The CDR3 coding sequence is TGCAGTGCTAGAGGCCCGGCGGGGGGGCTAACAGATACGCAGTATTTT.

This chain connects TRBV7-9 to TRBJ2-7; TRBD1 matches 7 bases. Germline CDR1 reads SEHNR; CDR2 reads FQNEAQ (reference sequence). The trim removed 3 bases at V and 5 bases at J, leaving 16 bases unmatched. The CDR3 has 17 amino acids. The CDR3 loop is CASSLVALAGGRNEQYF. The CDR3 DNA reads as TGTGCCAGCAGCTTGGTCGCCCTCGCAGGGGGTAGAAACGAGCAGTACTTC.

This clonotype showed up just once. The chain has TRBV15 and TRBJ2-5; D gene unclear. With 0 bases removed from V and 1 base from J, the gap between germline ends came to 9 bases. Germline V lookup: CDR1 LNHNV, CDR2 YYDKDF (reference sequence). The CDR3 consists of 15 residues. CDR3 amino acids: CATSRDMAPQETQYF. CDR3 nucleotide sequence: TGTGCCACCAGCAGAGATATGGCGCCCCAAGAGACCCAGTACTTC.

Here the CDR3 DNA reads TGCAGCGCCCGAGGGCGCTCCGGCTACACCTTC. It is translated as CSARGRSGYTF. The chain recombines TRBV29-1 with TRBJ1-2, with unresolved D. The CDR3 is 11 residues long. Trimming took off 7 bases at V and 8 bases at J, with 14 bases between the two ends. CDR1 and CDR2 (germline): SQVTM, ANQGSEA.

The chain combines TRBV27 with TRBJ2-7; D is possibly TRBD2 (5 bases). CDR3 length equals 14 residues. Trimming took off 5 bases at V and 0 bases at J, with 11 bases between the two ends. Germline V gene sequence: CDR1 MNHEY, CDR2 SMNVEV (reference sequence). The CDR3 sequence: CASSHGIRSYEQYF. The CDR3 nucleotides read TGTGCCAGCAGTCACGGGATCCGCTCCTACGAGCAGTACTTC.

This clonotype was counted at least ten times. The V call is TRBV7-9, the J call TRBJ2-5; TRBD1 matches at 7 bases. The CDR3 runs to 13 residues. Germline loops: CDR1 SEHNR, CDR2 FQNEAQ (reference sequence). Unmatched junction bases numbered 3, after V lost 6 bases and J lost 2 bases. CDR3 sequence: CASRRGLQETQYF. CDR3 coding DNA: TGTGCCAGCAGAAGGGGGCTTCAAGAGACCCAGTACTTC.

Here the CDR3 DNA reads TGCGCCAGCAGCCCTGCAGTCGGAGAGGCAGATACGCAGTATTTT. It is translated as CASSPAVGEADTQYF. J is TRBJ2-3 and V is TRBV5-1, with D unclear. Trimming removed 4 bases at V and 4 bases at J, with 16 bases between. The CDR3 is 15 residues long. Germline V gene sequence: CDR1 SGHRS, CDR2 YFSETQ.

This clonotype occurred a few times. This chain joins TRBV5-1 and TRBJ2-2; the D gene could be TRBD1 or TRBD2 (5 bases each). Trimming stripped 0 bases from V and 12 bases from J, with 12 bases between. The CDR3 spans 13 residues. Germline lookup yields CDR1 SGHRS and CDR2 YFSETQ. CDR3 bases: TGCGCCAGCAGCTTGGGAACTGAGGGGAAGCTGTTTTTT. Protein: CASSLGTEGKLFF.